This T cell receptor (beta chain) was sequenced during a study of T cell responses to AZD1222 COVID-19 vaccine. Clones were read by immunoSEQ multiplex PCR, and TCRdb kept only the in-frame ones, dropping some. The table lists 130,000 to 150,000 clones, 90% to 95% of them singletons, with 9.5% to 15% in the top ten. V lost 3 bases, J lost 5 bases, and 21 bases lay in between. The CDR3 has 17 amino acids. The germline gives CDR1 MDHEN, CDR2 SYDVKM. Points on this clone: The antigen is unknown.

Study-level points and caveats: Per reports, nearly half of all spike-specific TCRs target regions that are unmutated in variants.

The receptor was derived from an adult who had recovered from COVID-19. This rearrangement joins TRBV28 to TRBJ2-3; tentative D call: TRBD1 (6 bases). The source was peripheral blood, collected after recovery from COVID-19. The CDR3 bases are TGTGCCAGCAGTTTTTTTCTTTCAGGGGTTCGAGGAGATACGCAGTATTTT. Its protein product is CASSFFLSGVRGDTQYF.